This T cell receptor (beta chain) was identified during a study of blood T cell repertoires in COVID-19. Study information: The United States, Italy and Spain provided the acute and convalescent COVID-19 samples. Sources were T cells, B-cell-depleted T cells, or PBMCs; the material itself was cDNA or gDNA.

This clone has only one observation. Profiled with immunoSEQ multiplex PCR; TCRdb holds only in-frame clones, not every one. The table records roughly 60,000 clones, about 80% of them present only once. The sequence came from a man in his fifties or sixties with acute or convalescent COVID-19. The source material was peripheral blood.

The CDR3 is CASSLWTGGDTEAFF. CDR3 sequence (DNA): TGTGCCAGCAGTTTATGGACAGGGGGGGACACTGAAGCTTTCTTT. The chain employs TRBV28 and TRBJ1-1; 9 positions match TRBD1. This CDR3 has 15 amino acids. Germline lookup yields CDR1 MDHEN and CDR2 SYDVKM. The V gene end was trimmed by 0 bases and the J gene end by 3 bases; junction bases not matched to a gene: 2. Combining the CDR3 with reference TRBV28 and TRBJ1-1 gives the whole variable domain DVKVTQSSRYLVKRTGEKVFLECVQDMDHENMFWYRQDPGLGLRLIYFSYDVKMKEKGDIPEGYSVSREKKERFSLILESASTNQTSMYLCASSLWTGGDTEAFFGQGTRLTVV.